The clone carrying this TCR beta chain was counted once. The sample originates from a study of blood T cell repertoires in COVID-19. Study background: There were acute and convalescent COVID-19 samples, and they came from the United States, Italy and Spain. Sources were T cells, B-cell-depleted T cells, or PBMCs; the material itself was cDNA or gDNA.

In the authors' workflow: Nucleated cell counts were estimated from reference gene primer amplification. Sequencing used immunoSEQ multiplex PCR; TCRdb keeps in-frame clones, though not all of them. V and J calls and clone size come straight from that table; D and trimming were deduced from the DNA. The sample carries under 300,000 clones, around 90% recorded once. Germline V gives CDR1 LGHNA, CDR2 YNFKEQ. With V trimmed by 0 bases and J by 0 bases, 3 bases remained unmatched. There are 17 residues in the CDR3. This TCR came from a middle-aged woman who had recovered from COVID-19. Sequencing was performed on peripheral blood. The rearrangement links TRBV4-2 to TRBJ2-7; 12 nucleotides agree with TRBD2. CDR3 loop: CASSQDRTSGASYEQYF. CDR3 in DNA: TGTGCCAGCAGCCAAGATCGGACTAGCGGGGCCTCCTACGAGCAGTACTTC.